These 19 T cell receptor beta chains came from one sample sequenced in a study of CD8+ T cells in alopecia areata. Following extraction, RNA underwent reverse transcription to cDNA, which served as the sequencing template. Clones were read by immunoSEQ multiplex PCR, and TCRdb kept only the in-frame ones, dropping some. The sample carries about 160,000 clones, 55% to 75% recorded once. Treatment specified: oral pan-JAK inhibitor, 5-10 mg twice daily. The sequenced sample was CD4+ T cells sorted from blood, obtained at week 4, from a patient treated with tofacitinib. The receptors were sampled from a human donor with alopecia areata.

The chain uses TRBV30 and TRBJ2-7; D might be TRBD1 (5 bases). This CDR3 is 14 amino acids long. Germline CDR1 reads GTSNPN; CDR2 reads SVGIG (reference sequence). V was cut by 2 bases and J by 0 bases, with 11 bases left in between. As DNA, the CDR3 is TGTGCCTGGAGTATAGGGGATCCCTCCTACGAGCAGTACTTC. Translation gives CAWSIGDPSYEQYF.

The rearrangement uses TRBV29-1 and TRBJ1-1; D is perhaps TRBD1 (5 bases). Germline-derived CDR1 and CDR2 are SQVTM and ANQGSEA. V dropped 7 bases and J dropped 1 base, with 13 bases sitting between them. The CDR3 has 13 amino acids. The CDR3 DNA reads TGCAGCGCCGAATTCGGACAGAACACTGAAGCTTTCTTT. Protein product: CSAEFGQNTEAFF.

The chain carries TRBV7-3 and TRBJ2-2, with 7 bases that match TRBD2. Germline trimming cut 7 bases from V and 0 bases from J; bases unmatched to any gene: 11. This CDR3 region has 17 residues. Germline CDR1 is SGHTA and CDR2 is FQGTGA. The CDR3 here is CASTFLGGAANTGELFF. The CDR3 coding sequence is TGTGCCAGCACCTTCTTGGGAGGGGCAGCGAACACCGGGGAGCTGTTTTTT.

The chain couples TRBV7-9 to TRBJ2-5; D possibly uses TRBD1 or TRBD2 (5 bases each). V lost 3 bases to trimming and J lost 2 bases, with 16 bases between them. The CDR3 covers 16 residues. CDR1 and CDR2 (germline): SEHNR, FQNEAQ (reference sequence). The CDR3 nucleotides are TGTGCCAGCAGCTTTGGGGCTGGGGGAAGTCAAGAGACCCAGTACTTC. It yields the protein CASSFGAGGSQETQYF.

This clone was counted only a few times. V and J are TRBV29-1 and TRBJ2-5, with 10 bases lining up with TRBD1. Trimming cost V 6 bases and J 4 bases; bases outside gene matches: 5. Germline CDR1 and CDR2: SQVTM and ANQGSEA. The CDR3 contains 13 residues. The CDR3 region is CSVDRGSGETQYF. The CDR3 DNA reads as TGCAGCGTGGACAGGGGGTCGGGAGAGACCCAGTACTTC.

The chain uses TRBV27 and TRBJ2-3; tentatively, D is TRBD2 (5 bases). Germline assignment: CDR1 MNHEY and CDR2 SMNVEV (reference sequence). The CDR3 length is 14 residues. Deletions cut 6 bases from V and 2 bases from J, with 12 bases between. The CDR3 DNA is TGTGCCAGCAGAATTAGCGTTGTCACAGATACGCAGTATTTT. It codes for CASRISVVTDTQYF.

CDR3 amino acids: CASSSTGGIDTQYF. CDR3 nucleotide sequence: TGTGCCAGCAGCTCGACGGGAGGGATAGATACGCAGTATTTT. This rearrangement joins TRBV5-4 to TRBJ2-3, with 8 bases identical to TRBD2. V shed 3 bases, J shed 5 bases, and the junction held 5 bases outside the gene matches. CDR3 size: 14 residues. The germline V gene encodes CDR1 SGHNT and CDR2 YYREEE (reference sequence).

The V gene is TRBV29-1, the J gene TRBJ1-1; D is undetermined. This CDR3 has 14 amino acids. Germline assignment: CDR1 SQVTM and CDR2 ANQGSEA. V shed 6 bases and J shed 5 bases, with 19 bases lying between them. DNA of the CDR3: TGCAGCGTGACCCCCGGTGACGGGCGGACTGAAGCTTTCTTT. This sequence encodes CSVTPGDGRTEAFF. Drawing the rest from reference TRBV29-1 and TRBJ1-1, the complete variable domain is SAVISQKPSRDICQRGTSLTIQCQVDSQVTMMFWYRQQPGQSLTLIATANQGSEATYESGFVIDKFPISRPNLTFSTLTVSNMSPEDSSIYLCSVTPGDGRTEAFFGQGTRLTVV.

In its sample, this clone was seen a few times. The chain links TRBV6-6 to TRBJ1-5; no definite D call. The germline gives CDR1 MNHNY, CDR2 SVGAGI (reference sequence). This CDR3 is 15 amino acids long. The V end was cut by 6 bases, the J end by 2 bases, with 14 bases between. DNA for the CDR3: TGTGCCAGCAGCCGGGCCGGGGAGGGCAATCAGCCCCAGCATTTT. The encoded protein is CASSRAGEGNQPQHF.

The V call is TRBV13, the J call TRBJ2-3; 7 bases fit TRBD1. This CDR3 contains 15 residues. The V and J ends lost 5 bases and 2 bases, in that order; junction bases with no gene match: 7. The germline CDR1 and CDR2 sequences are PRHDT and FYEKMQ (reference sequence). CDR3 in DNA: TGTGCCAGCAGCCGTCCGGACAGGATCACAGATACGCAGTATTTT. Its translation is CASSRPDRITDTQYF.

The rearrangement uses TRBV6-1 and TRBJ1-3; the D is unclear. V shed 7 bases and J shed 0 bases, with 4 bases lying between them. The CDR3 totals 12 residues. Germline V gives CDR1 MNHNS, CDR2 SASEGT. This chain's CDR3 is CASTSSGNTIYF. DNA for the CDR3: TGTGCCAGCACAAGCTCTGGAAACACCATATATTTT.

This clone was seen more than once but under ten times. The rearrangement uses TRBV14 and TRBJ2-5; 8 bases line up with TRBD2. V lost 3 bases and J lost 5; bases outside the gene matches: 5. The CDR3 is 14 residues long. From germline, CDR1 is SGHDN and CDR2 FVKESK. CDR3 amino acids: CASSQLAGGETQYF. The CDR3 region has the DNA TGTGCCAGCAGCCAGCTAGCGGGCGGGGAGACCCAGTACTTC.

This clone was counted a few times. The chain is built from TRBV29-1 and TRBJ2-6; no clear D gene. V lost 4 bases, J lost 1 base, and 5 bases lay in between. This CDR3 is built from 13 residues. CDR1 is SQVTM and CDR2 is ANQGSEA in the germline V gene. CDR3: CSVGESGANVLTF. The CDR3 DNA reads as TGCAGCGTTGGCGAATCTGGGGCCAACGTCCTGACTTTC.

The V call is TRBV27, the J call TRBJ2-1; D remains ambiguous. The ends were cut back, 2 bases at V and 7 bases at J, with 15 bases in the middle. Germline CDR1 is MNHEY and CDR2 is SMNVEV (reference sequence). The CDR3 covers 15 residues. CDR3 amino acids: CASSLRRRAENEQFF. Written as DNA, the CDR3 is TGTGCCAGCAGTTTAAGGAGAAGGGCGGAGAATGAGCAGTTCTTC.

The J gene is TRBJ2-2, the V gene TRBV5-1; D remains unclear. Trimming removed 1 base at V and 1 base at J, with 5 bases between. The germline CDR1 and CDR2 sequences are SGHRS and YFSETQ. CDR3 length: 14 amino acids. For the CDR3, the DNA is TGCGCCAGCAGCTTGAACGAGAACACCGGGGAGCTGTTTTTT. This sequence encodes CASSLNENTGELFF.

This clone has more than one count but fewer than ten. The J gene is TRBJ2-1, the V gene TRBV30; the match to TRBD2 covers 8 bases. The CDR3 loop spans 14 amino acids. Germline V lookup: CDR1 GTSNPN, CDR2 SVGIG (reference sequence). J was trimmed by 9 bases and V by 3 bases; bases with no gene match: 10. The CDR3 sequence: CAWSAGTREGEQFF. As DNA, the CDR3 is TGTGCCTGGAGCGCCGGGACTAGGGAGGGTGAGCAGTTCTTC. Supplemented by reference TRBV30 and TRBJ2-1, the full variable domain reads SQTIHQWPATLVQPVGSPLSLECTVEGTSNPNLYWYRQAAGRGLQLLFYSVGIGQISSEVPQNLSASRPQDRQFILSSKKLLLSDSGFYLCAWSAGTREGEQFFGPGTRLTVL.

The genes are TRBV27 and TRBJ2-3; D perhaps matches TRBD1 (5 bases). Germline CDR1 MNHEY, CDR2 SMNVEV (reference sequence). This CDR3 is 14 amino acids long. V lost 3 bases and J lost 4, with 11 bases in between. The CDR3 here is CASSLGRGADTQYF. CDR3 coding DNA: TGTGCCAGCAGTTTGGGAAGGGGCGCAGATACGCAGTATTTT.

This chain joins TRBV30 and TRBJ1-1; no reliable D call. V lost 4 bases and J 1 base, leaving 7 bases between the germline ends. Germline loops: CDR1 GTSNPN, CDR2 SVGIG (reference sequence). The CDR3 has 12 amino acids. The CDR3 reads CAWTIENTEAFF. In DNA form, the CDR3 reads TGTGCCTGGACTATAGAGAACACTGAAGCTTTCTTT.

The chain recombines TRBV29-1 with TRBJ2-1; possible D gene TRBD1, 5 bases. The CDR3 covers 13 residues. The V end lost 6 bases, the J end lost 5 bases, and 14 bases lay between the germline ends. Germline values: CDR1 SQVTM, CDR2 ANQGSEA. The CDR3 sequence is CSVRQNPNNEQFF. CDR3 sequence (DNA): TGCAGCGTGCGACAGAACCCCAACAATGAGCAGTTCTTC.